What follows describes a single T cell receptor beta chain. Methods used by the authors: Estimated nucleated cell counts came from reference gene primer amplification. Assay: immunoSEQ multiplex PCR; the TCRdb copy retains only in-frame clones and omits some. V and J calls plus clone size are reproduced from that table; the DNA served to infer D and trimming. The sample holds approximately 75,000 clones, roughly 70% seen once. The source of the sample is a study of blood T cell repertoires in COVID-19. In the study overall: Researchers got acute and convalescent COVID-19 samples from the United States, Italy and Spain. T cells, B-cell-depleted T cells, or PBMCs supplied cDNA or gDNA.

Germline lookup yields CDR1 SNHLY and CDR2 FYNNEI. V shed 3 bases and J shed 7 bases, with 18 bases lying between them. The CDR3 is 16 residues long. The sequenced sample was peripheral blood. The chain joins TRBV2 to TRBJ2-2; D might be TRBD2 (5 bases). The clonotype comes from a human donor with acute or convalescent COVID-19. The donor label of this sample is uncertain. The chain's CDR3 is CASSDFSGMLNGELFF. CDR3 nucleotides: TGTGCCAGCAGTGATTTTTCCGGGATGCTAAACGGGGAGCTGTTTTTT.